The clone carrying this TCR beta chain showed up just a few times. The antigen is undetermined. A TCRbeta library incorporating unique molecular identifiers was prepared. TCRdb ran MiXCR on the PCR reads and lists one entry per CDR3 protein. The sample includes hundreds of thousands of distinct CDR3 sequences, 20% to 25% of them seen just once. The data stem from a study of T-cell reconstitution after alpha-beta-depleted transplantation in children. Study results and caveats: In some patients, recipient T cells and intrathymic progenitors surviving conditioning explained high day-60 diversity. Newly made T cells mostly supplied T-cell counts and diversity one year after transplant. Several hundred rapidly expanded clones from non-depleted graft cells reportedly supplied alpha-beta T cells about two months post-transplant.

The CDR3 is 17 residues long. Germline V gene data show CDR1 as SGHAT and CDR2 as FQNNGV. The trim removed 6 bases at V and 4 bases at J, leaving 14 bases unmatched. This TCR was recovered from a boy in the first two years of life who had a stem cell transplant for acute myeloid leukemia, so the T cells may come from the graft donor. This rearrangement joins TRBV11-2 to TRBJ2-5; 10 bases align to TRBD1. This specimen was PBMCs, mostly from graft donor cells, taken 360 days after TCRalphabeta/CD19-depleted stem cell transplant. In DNA, the CDR3 is TGTGCCAGCAGGGAGATCCCCGGGACAGGGGATATAGAGACCCAGTACTTC. Translating gives CASREIPGTGDIETQYF.